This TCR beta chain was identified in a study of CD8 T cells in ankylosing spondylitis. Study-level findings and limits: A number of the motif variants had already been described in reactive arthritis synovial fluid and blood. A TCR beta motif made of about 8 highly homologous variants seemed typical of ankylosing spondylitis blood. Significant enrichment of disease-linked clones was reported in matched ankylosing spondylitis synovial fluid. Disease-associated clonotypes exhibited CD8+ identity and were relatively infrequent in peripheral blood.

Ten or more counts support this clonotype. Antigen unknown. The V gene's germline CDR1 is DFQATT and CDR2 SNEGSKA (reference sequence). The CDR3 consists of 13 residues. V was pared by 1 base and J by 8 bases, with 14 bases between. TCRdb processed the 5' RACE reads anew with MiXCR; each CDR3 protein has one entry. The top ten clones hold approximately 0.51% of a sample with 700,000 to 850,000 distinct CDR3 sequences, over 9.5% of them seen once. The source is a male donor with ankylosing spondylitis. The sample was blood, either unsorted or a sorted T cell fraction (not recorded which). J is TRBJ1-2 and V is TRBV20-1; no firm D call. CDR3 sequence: CSARVTAARGYTF. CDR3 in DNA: TGCAGTGCTAGAGTTACCGCCGCTCGGGGCTACACCTTC.